These 21 T cell receptor beta chains were all obtained from the same sample, sequenced in a study of blood T cell repertoires in COVID-19. Assay: immunoSEQ multiplex PCR; the TCRdb copy retains only in-frame clones and omits some. This table holds tens of thousands of clones, approximately 85% found once. Sequencing was performed on peripheral blood. These receptor sequences come from a man in his forties or fifties with acute or convalescent COVID-19.

The V gene is TRBV28, the J gene TRBJ1-2; D unresolved. Germline V CDR1 and CDR2: MDHEN, SYDVKM. The V gene lost 10 bases and the J gene lost 0 bases, with 12 bases spanning the gap. This CDR3 comprises 13 residues. CDR3 region: CATALRSNYGYTF. In nucleotides, the CDR3 is TGTGCCACCGCCCTCAGGTCTAACTATGGCTACACCTTC.

The chain is built from TRBV11-2 and TRBJ2-7, with D perhaps matching TRBD1 (6 bases). Trimming pared 2 bases from V and 3 bases from J, leaving 8 bases between. Germline V CDR1 and CDR2: SGHAT, FQNNGV. The CDR3 consists of 13 residues. The CDR3 spells CASSLLQGYEQYF. In DNA, the CDR3 is TGTGCCAGCAGCTTATTACAGGGCTACGAGCAGTACTTC.

The chain combines TRBV4-1 with TRBJ1-2; D gene ambiguous. The V end lost 1 base, the J end lost 7 bases, and 7 bases lay between the germline ends. The germline gives CDR1 MGHRA, CDR2 YSYEKL. The CDR3 is 12 amino acids. CDR3 residues: CASSQVYGGYTF. CDR3 DNA sequence: TGCGCCAGCAGCCAAGTTTACGGTGGCTACACCTTC.

The rearrangement links TRBV3-1 (or the pseudogene TRBV3-2) to TRBJ1-5; perhaps TRBD1 as D (6 bases). The CDR3 totals 16 residues. Trimming left V 1 base short and J 0 bases short, with 10 bases between. CDR1 is LGHDT and CDR2 is YNNKEL in the germline V gene (reference sequence). In DNA form, the CDR3 reads TGTGCCAGCAGCCAAGGGAAGACAGGTAGCAATCAGCCCCAGCATTTT. It encodes CASSQGKTGSNQPQHF.

The gene calls are TRBV5-1 and TRBJ1-4; 9 positions match TRBD1. The germline V gene encodes CDR1 SGHRS and CDR2 YFSETQ. This CDR3 comprises 15 residues. Trimming took 3 bases from V and 5 from J; bases not matched to a gene: 5. As DNA, the CDR3 is TGCGCCAGCAGCTACTCCGGGACAGGGAATGAAAAACTGTTTTTT. Translating it yields CASSYSGTGNEKLFF.

This chain joins TRBV5-4 and TRBJ1-2, with 10 positions matching TRBD1. This CDR3 is 14 amino acids long. The J segment lost 5 bases and the V segment lost 4 bases, leaving 5 bases of the junction unmatched. CDR1 is SGHNT, CDR2 YYREEE, per germline (reference sequence). CDR3 sequence: CASSRQGARYGYTF. The CDR3 nucleotides read TGTGCCAGCAGCCGACAGGGGGCTCGGTATGGCTACACCTTC.

This clone has just a few counts. This chain's CDR3 is CASRTPSQFGEQYF. The DNA of the CDR3 is TGCGCCAGCAGAACTCCTTCGCAATTTGGCGAGCAGTACTTC. This chain joins TRBV5-1 and TRBJ2-7; D ambiguous. Deletions cut 5 bases from V and 6 bases from J, with 18 bases between. This CDR3 has 14 amino acids. Germline CDR1 and CDR2: SGHRS and YFSETQ.

This clone was found once. The chain links TRBV5-4 to TRBJ1-2; maybe TRBD1 (6 bases). Trimming shortened V by 3 bases and J by 4 bases, and 13 bases separated the two germline ends. The V gene's germline CDR1 is SGHNT and CDR2 YYREEE (reference sequence). The CDR3 sequence is 14 residues long. CDR3 loop: CASSSVGAFYGYTF. For the CDR3, the DNA is TGTGCCAGCAGCTCCGTGGGGGCTTTCTATGGCTACACCTTC.

The chain uses TRBV5-8 and TRBJ1-5; tentatively, D is TRBD1 (5 bases). Germline V gene sequence: CDR1 SGHTS, CDR2 YDEGEE. Trimming shortened V by 4 bases and J by 0 bases, and 17 bases separated the two germline ends. The CDR3 sequence is 17 residues long. CDR3 amino acids: CASSKTAGRTSNQPQHF. CDR3 nucleotide sequence: TGTGCCAGCAGCAAAACCGCGGGACGTACTAGCAATCAGCCCCAGCATTTT.

CDR3 region: CASSLRPRGEQYF. The CDR3 region has the DNA TGTGCCAGCAGCTTGAGGCCTCGGGGGGAGCAGTACTTC. V gene TRBV5-4 combines with J gene TRBJ2-7; D is perhaps TRBD2 (6 bases). The length of the CDR3 is 13 residues. V gave up 1 base and J gave up 7 bases, with 12 bases separating them. Germline assignment: CDR1 SGHNT and CDR2 YYREEE (reference sequence).

The chain is built from TRBV24-1 and TRBJ2-6; 8 bases are shared with TRBD1. The V gene's germline CDR1 is KGHDR and CDR2 SFDVKD. The CDR3 totals 19 residues. V dropped 6 bases and J dropped 1; count of bases not matched to a gene: 13. The DNA of the CDR3 is TGTGCCACCAGTCCGACCCCAGGGGGCGCTTCTTCTGGGGCCAACGTCCTGACTTTC. Protein product: CATSPTPGGASSGANVLTF.

The chain couples TRBV11-3 to TRBJ2-2; TRBD2 aligns across 9 bases. The V and J ends lost 3 bases and 4 bases, in that order; junction bases with no gene match: 0. The CDR3 covers 14 residues. Germline loops: CDR1 SGHNT, CDR2 YENEEA. CDR3 coding DNA: TGTGCCAGCAGCTTTAGCGGGGGCACCGGGGAGCTGTTTTTT. It translates to CASSFSGGTGELFF.

This clone has more than one count but fewer than ten. The gene calls are TRBV5-4 and TRBJ2-5; D is perhaps TRBD1 (5 bases). Trimming pared 0 bases from V and 2 bases from J, leaving 11 bases between. The CDR3 has 15 residues. Germline assignment: CDR1 SGHNT and CDR2 YYREEE (reference sequence). CDR3 coding DNA: TGTGCCAGCAGCTTGGATCGAGCAGGGCAAGAGACCCAGTACTTC. It specifies CASSLDRAGQETQYF.

The V gene is TRBV4-2, the J gene TRBJ2-7; TRBD2 agrees at 9 bases. V shed 2 bases and J 5 bases; nucleotides not matched to a gene: 7. Germline V gives CDR1 LGHNA, CDR2 YNFKEQ. The CDR3 extends over 15 amino acids. The CDR3 region has the DNA TGTGCCAGCAGCCAACATCCTAGCGGGGTTGACGAGCAGTACTTC. Its protein is CASSQHPSGVDEQYF.

This sequence joins TRBV4-1 and TRBJ1-4, with a possible D match to TRBD1 (5 bases). The V end lost 7 bases, the J end lost 4 bases, and 19 bases lay between the germline ends. There are 16 residues in the CDR3. Germline-derived CDR1 and CDR2 are MGHRA and YSYEKL. The CDR3 here is CASTGFFDLLNEKLFF. CDR3 bases: TGCGCCAGCACAGGGTTCTTTGACCTTCTTAATGAAAAACTGTTTTTT.

This chain uses TRBV12-5 with TRBJ1-5; D perhaps matches TRBD1 (5 bases). Germline V gives CDR1 LGHNT, CDR2 FRNRAP. The CDR3 is made up of 15 amino acids. With 7 bases removed from V and 7 bases from J, the gap between germline ends came to 20 bases. The CDR3 is CASAPDRPTIQPQHF. The CDR3 nucleotides read TGTGCTAGTGCCCCTGACAGACCCACAATCCAGCCCCAGCATTTT.

This clone appeared once. Here the CDR3 reads CASSLEETQYF. CDR3 coding DNA: TGTGCCAGCAGCCTTGAAGAGACCCAGTACTTC. J is TRBJ2-5 and V is TRBV5-4; no firm D call. CDR1 is SGHNT, CDR2 YYREEE, per germline (reference sequence). V lost 4 bases, J lost 3 bases, and 4 bases lay in between. This CDR3 spans 11 amino acids.

V is TRBV24-1 and J is TRBJ2-1; D call uncertain. This CDR3 is built from 11 residues. The V end was cut by 1 base, the J end by 10 bases, with 4 bases between. Germline CDR1 is KGHDR and CDR2 is SFDVKD. For the CDR3, the DNA is TGTGCCACCAGTGATTTCGGGGAGCAGTTCTTC. It yields the protein CATSDFGEQFF.

Only one count was recorded for this clone. This chain uses TRBV29-1 with TRBJ2-2; 7 nucleotides line up with TRBD1. The CDR3 is 14 amino acids. V trimming: 3 bases; J trimming: 5 bases; junction bases outside the gene matches: 6. Germline CDR1 SQVTM, CDR2 ANQGSEA. The CDR3 bases are TGCAGCGTTGATGAGGGGGCGAGGACCGGGGAGCTGTTTTTT. Protein product: CSVDEGARTGELFF.

J is TRBJ2-3 and V is TRBV5-1; D is unclear. V gave up 5 bases and J gave up 3 bases, with 7 bases separating them. Germline-derived CDR1 and CDR2 are SGHRS and YFSETQ. The CDR3 sequence is 12 residues long. DNA for the CDR3: TGCGCCAGCAGTCCCCCGACAGATACGCAGTATTTT. Protein: CASSPPTDTQYF.

V and J are TRBV5-1 and TRBJ1-2, with D unclear. The germline V and J ends were trimmed by 3 bases and 0 bases, with 15 bases remaining between them. The CDR3 sequence is 16 residues long. Germline V CDR1 and CDR2: SGHRS, YFSETQ. CDR3 residues: CASSYQTDSSNYGYTF. CDR3 sequence (DNA): TGCGCCAGCAGCTACCAGACGGACTCTTCTAACTATGGCTACACCTTC.